One sample yielded the 27 T cell receptor beta chains listed below, sequenced in a study of T-cell memory formation after mild COVID-19 listed by TCRdb under 2021. The library relied on 5' RACE. The instrument was an Illumina NovaSeq 6000. The public reads were quality trimmed at Q25 with fastp and then assembled into clones with MiXCR by TCRdb, keeping productive beta chains. CDR3 protein duplicates are merged, each entry listing the most common genes and DNA. The sample table records roughly 260,000 distinct CDR3 sequences; 16% of these occur just once. The ten largest clonotypes hold 3.5% of the sample. The sequencing sample was made of PBMCs or a T cell subset sorted from them (not recorded which). These receptors all stem from a man between 18 and 35 years old who had mild COVID-19 (a few samples of this study predate the infection). The sample titles of this study are shuffled in the database, so cell type and time point are left out; the donor was told from shared clones.

The sample holds many counts of this clonotype. The chain couples TRBV6-5 to TRBJ2-7; TRBD2 might be the D (6 bases). Germline V gene lookup returns CDR1 MNHEY and CDR2 SVGAGI. This CDR3 has 14 residues. V was cut by 0 bases and J by 2 bases, with 8 bases left in between. The CDR3 nucleotides read TGTGCCAGCAGTTACTCGCGGGGAACCTACGAGCAGTACTTC. Its protein product is CASSYSRGTYEQYF.

The V call is TRBV12-3 or TRBV12-4, the J call TRBJ1-4, with D perhaps matching TRBD1 (6 bases). The V end was cut by 0 bases, the J end by 0 bases, with 14 bases between. The CDR3 has 18 amino acids. As DNA, the CDR3 is TGTGCCAGCAGTTTAGCCCTACAGGGTCTAGCAACTAATGAAAAACTGTTTTTT. This translates into CASSLALQGLATNEKLFF.

This clonotype appeared a few times. The genes are TRBV2 and TRBJ2-5; the D is unclear. The CDR3 length is 13 residues. Between the trimmed V and J ends, which lost 6 bases and 1 base, there was a span of 9 bases. Germline CDR1 and CDR2: SNHLY and FYNNEI. The CDR3: CASRLATQETQYF. The CDR3, as DNA: TGTGCCAGCAGATTGGCGACCCAAGAGACCCAGTACTTC.

This clonotype was counted only a few times. The chain combines TRBV5-1 with TRBJ2-1, with D perhaps matching TRBD1 (7 bases). The CDR3 is made up of 17 amino acids. The germline V gene encodes CDR1 SGHRS and CDR2 YFSETQ. The germline V and J ends were trimmed by 6 bases and 7 bases, with 26 bases remaining between them. CDR3 nucleotide sequence: TGCGCCAGCAAGGAACCCCAGGGGGGAGCCCTTACGAATGAGCAGTTCTTC. Translated: CASKEPQGGALTNEQFF.

A few counts support this clonotype. This rearrangement joins TRBV5-6 to TRBJ1-1; D remains ambiguous. This CDR3 spans 15 amino acids. Germline CDR1 is SGHDT and CDR2 is YYEEEE. Trimming took 4 bases from V and 5 from J, leaving 18 bases between them. Here the CDR3 reads CASSPLPRSETEAFF. The DNA of the CDR3 is TGTGCCAGCAGCCCCCTCCCCCGGTCGGAGACTGAAGCTTTCTTT.

This clonotype was observed a handful of times. The chain has TRBV12-3 or TRBV12-4 and TRBJ1-1; tentatively, D is TRBD1 (6 bases). V lost 5 bases, J lost 4 bases, and 14 bases lay in between. The CDR3 totals 14 residues. The CDR3 DNA follows: TGTGCCAGCAGTCTCAACAGGGAAGGCACTGAAGCTTTCTTT. This sequence encodes CASSLNREGTEAFF.

This chain links TRBV7-9 with TRBJ2-1; 9 bases map to TRBD1. V lost 4 bases and J lost 6; bases outside the gene matches: 7. This CDR3 has 15 residues. CDR1 and CDR2 (germline): SEHNR, FQNEAQ (reference sequence). CDR3 residues: CASSSPGTGFNEQFF. The DNA of the CDR3 is TGTGCCAGCAGCTCCCCCGGGACAGGGTTCAATGAGCAGTTCTTC.

A few counts support this clonotype. This chain uses TRBV20-1 with TRBJ2-2, with 13 bases lining up with TRBD2. This CDR3 is 14 amino acids long. Germline trimming cut 6 bases from V and 4 bases from J; bases unmatched to any gene: 2. Germline V gene sequence: CDR1 DFQATT, CDR2 SNEGSKA (reference sequence). This CDR3 is CSARLAGGTGELFF. The CDR3 DNA sequence: TGCAGTGCCAGACTAGCGGGGGGCACCGGGGAGCTGTTTTTT.

This chain links TRBV7-6 with TRBJ2-2; TRBD1 might be the D (6 bases). The CDR3 contains 14 residues. From germline, CDR1 is SGHVS and CDR2 FNYEAQ. The V end was cut by 6 bases, the J end by 1 base, with 9 bases between. CDR3 in amino acids: CASRSDRNTGELFF. CDR3 in DNA: TGTGCCAGCAGATCGGACAGGAACACCGGGGAGCTGTTTTTT.

This clonotype has a handful of counts. The chain employs TRBV27 and TRBJ1-1; D might be TRBD1 (6 bases). V dropped 3 bases and J dropped 11 bases, with 16 bases sitting between them. CDR3 length equals 13 residues. CDR1 and CDR2 (germline): MNHEY, SMNVEV (reference sequence). The CDR3 region has the DNA TGTGCCAGCAGTTTTCGGGGGCGCTTCCGGGCTTTCTTT. This codes for CASSFRGRFRAFF.

This clonotype was counted only a few times. The chain employs TRBV7-3 and TRBJ2-3; either TRBD1 or TRBD2 may fit D (5 bases each). This CDR3 is 14 amino acids long. The germline gives CDR1 SGHTA, CDR2 FQGTGA. Deletions cut 5 bases from V and 2 bases from J, with 11 bases between. Written as DNA, the CDR3 is TGTGCCAGCAGCCCTCAAGGGACCACAGATACGCAGTATTTT. It codes for CASSPQGTTDTQYF.

This clonotype has a handful of counts. The chain carries TRBV10-3 and TRBJ2-3, with no clear D. Trimming stripped 5 bases from V and 2 bases from J, with 11 bases between. The CDR3 sequence is 14 residues long. Germline V gene lookup returns CDR1 ENHRY and CDR2 SYGVKD. The CDR3 region has the DNA TGTGCCATCAGTAACCCGGTAGACACAGATACGCAGTATTTT. This gives the protein CAISNPVDTDTQYF.

A few counts support this clonotype. This chain joins TRBV6-5 and TRBJ1-2, with 7 positions matching TRBD1. Germline V lookup: CDR1 MNHEY, CDR2 SVGAGI. V trimming: 2 bases; J trimming: 2 bases; junction bases outside the gene matches: 5. The CDR3 loop spans 15 amino acids. This CDR3 reads CASSYVAGGNYGYTF. CDR3 DNA sequence: TGTGCCAGCAGTTACGTGGCAGGGGGGAACTATGGCTACACCTTC.

V and J are TRBV28 and TRBJ1-1; tentative D call: TRBD1 (5 bases). Germline-derived CDR1 and CDR2 are MDHEN and SYDVKM. With 6 bases removed from V and 10 bases from J, the gap between germline ends came to 18 bases. CDR3 length: 13 residues. CDR3 coding DNA: TGTGCCAGCAGCCCTGCCCCAGGGATTACAGCTTTCTTT. It is translated as CASSPAPGITAFF.

The chain joins TRBV9 to TRBJ2-2, with D hard to call. Germline V gives CDR1 SGDLS, CDR2 YYNGEE. Trimming pared 1 base from V and 0 bases from J, leaving 7 bases between. The CDR3 consists of 15 residues. CDR3 protein: CASSVSVTNTGELFF. CDR3 in DNA: TGTGCCAGCAGCGTAAGCGTCACGAACACCGGGGAGCTGTTTTTT.

This clonotype was counted many times. The chain employs TRBV6-2 or TRBV6-3 and TRBJ1-1, with 8 bases identical to TRBD1. This CDR3 is 15 amino acids long. Germline V lookup: CDR1 MNHEY, CDR2 SVGEGT. J gave up 11 bases and V 7 bases, and 18 bases lay outside the gene matches. The CDR3 sequence: CASTEGQAPGLEAFF. CDR3 DNA sequence: TGTGCCAGCACCGAGGGACAGGCCCCAGGGTTGGAGGCTTTCTTT.

This clonotype showed up just a few times. The rearrangement joins TRBV12-3 or TRBV12-4 to TRBJ1-2, with 9 positions matching TRBD1. The J segment lost 5 bases and the V segment lost 7 bases, leaving 8 bases of the junction unmatched. The CDR3 covers 14 residues. DNA for the CDR3: TGTGCCAGCACCCCGGGACAGGGTCTTTATGGCTACACCTTC. This sequence encodes CASTPGQGLYGYTF.

This chain links TRBV7-7 with TRBJ2-5; D is unclear. Trimming cost V 1 base and J 5 bases, with 11 bases left between them. CDR1 is SSHAT and CDR2 is FNYEAQ in the germline V gene (reference sequence). The CDR3 loop spans 14 amino acids. For the CDR3, the DNA is TGTGCCAGCAGCTTAGAAGGCAGGCCGGAGACCCAGTACTTC. The encoded protein is CASSLEGRPETQYF.

The rearrangement links TRBV15 to TRBJ1-3; the D gene is possibly TRBD1 (5 bases). The germline V gene encodes CDR1 LNHNV and CDR2 YYDKDF (reference sequence). With 5 bases removed from V and 0 bases from J, the gap between germline ends came to 11 bases. The CDR3 is made up of 15 amino acids. In nucleotides, the CDR3 is TGTGCCACCAGCGCCCGCGGGACCTCTGGAAACACCATATATTTT. Translating gives CATSARGTSGNTIYF.

This chain links TRBV10-2 with TRBJ2-3; weak D call: TRBD2 (7 bases). The V end lost 6 bases, the J end lost 10 bases, and 17 bases lay between the germline ends. Germline CDR1 is WSHSY and CDR2 is SAAADI. The CDR3 loop spans 13 amino acids. In DNA, the CDR3 is TGCGCCAGCAGGGGCGCGGGGGCCCCGGCGCAGTATTTT. This gives the protein CASRGAGAPAQYF.

This clonotype was counted between two and nine times. DNA for the CDR3: TGTGCCAGCGCCCTTGGGGGCAGTAAAGATACGCAGTATTTT. It yields the protein CASALGGSKDTQYF. The V gene is TRBV6-6, the J gene TRBJ2-3, with D perhaps matching TRBD1 (6 bases). The germline V gene encodes CDR1 MNHNY and CDR2 SVGAGI (reference sequence). V lost 8 bases and J lost 5, with 17 bases in between. CDR3 length equals 14 residues.

This rearrangement joins TRBV20-1 to TRBJ2-3, with TRBD2 matching 7 bases. The CDR3 is made up of 18 amino acids. CDR1 and CDR2 from the germline V gene are DFQATT and SNEGSKA (reference sequence). After removal of 8 bases from V and 0 bases from J, the junction contained 20 bases not matched to a gene. As DNA, the CDR3 is TGCAGTACCACCCCCGGGACTCCAGCGGGGACTAGCACAGATACGCAGTATTTT. It encodes CSTTPGTPAGTSTDTQYF.

The chain uses TRBV20-1 and TRBJ2-7, with D tentatively TRBD1 (6 bases). The ends were cut back, 2 bases at V and 7 bases at J, with 15 bases in the middle. CDR1 and CDR2 from the germline V gene are DFQATT and SNEGSKA (reference sequence). The CDR3 spans 13 residues. CDR3 residues: CSARHSGTLEQYF. The CDR3 DNA sequence: TGCAGTGCTAGACATTCGGGGACACTAGAGCAGTACTTC.

The rearrangement joins TRBV20-1 to TRBJ1-2; 9 nucleotides align to TRBD1. The V and J ends lost 0 bases and 8 bases, in that order; junction bases with no gene match: 10. The CDR3 covers 15 residues. The germline V gene has CDR1 DFQATT and CDR2 SNEGSKA (reference sequence). For the CDR3, the DNA is TGCAGTGCTAGAGACTCTACAGGGGGCTTGATCGGCTACACCTTC. Translation gives CSARDSTGGLIGYTF.

This clonotype occurred many times. V and J are TRBV7-3 and TRBJ2-2; 12 nucleotides align to TRBD1. The CDR3 extends over 14 amino acids. CDR1 is SGHTA, CDR2 FQGTGA, per germline. Trimming removed 4 bases from V and 6 bases from J; junction bases left unmatched: 0. The DNA of the CDR3 is TGTGCCAGCAGCTGGGACAGGGGGCCCGGGGAGCTGTTTTTT. Translation: CASSWDRGPGELFF.

The rearrangement links TRBV20-1 to TRBJ2-1, with TRBD1 matching over 7 bases. The CDR3 runs 13 residues. Germline values: CDR1 DFQATT, CDR2 SNEGSKA (reference sequence). Unmatched junction bases numbered 5, after V lost 3 bases and J lost 6 bases. The DNA for the CDR3 is TGCAGTGCTAGTCGGTCAGGGGGCAATGAGCAGTTCTTC. Its protein product is CSASRSGGNEQFF.

There are a few counts of this clonotype. The chain links TRBV11-2 to TRBJ2-7; D may be TRBD1 (5 bases). In germline, CDR1 is SGHAT, CDR2 FQNNGV. V was shortened by 2 bases and J by 2 bases, with 10 bases between the two germline ends. The CDR3 length is 14 residues. The CDR3 reads CASSLWQQAYEQYF. CDR3 coding DNA: TGTGCCAGCAGCTTATGGCAACAGGCCTACGAGCAGTACTTC.